This T cell receptor (beta chain) was recovered during a study of blood T cell repertoires in COVID-19. As for the study in general: Spain, Italy and the United States supplied samples that represented acute and convalescent COVID-19. Sources were T cells, B-cell-depleted T cells, or PBMCs; the material itself was cDNA or gDNA.

V lost 8 bases, J lost 4 bases, and 12 bases stayed unmatched. Germline CDR1 is SGHDN and CDR2 is FVKESK. CDR3 length: 15 amino acids. The repertoire was sequenced with immunoSEQ multiplex PCR; TCRdb's copy has only in-frame clones and lacks some. The sample records roughly 17,000 clones, around 73% being singletons. The specimen was peripheral blood. The chain carries TRBV14 and TRBJ1-1; 8 nucleotides align to TRBD1. The receptor was derived from a man in his 60s with active or convalescent COVID-19. CDR3 loop: CASRARQGRVTEAFF. The DNA of the CDR3 is TGTGCCAGCCGGGCTAGACAGGGGCGGGTCACTGAAGCTTTCTTT.